This record concerns one T cell receptor beta chain sequence. The antigen is unknown. Unexposed donor CD4+ T cells date from about 2011-2018, before the COVID-19 pandemic. The cells were cultured for around ten days before CD4+ T cells were isolated. The data were produced by immunoSEQ multiplex PCR, yet TCRdb's version contains in-frame clones alone and is incomplete. The sample lists some 30,000 clones; around 79% were seen once. These data come from a study of CD4 T cells in relation to SARS-CoV-2 and coronaviruses. Study context: TCR beta CDR3s were sequenced after roughly ten-day antigen culture of PBMCs.

Points from the study as a whole: This crossreactivity analysis covered spike protein alone, no other viral proteins.

Unmatched junction bases numbered 10, after V lost 6 bases and J lost 3 bases. CDR1 is KGHSH, CDR2 LQKENI, per germline. The CDR3 sequence is 15 residues long. The chain links TRBV18 to TRBJ2-5, with 7 bases fitting TRBD1. The sample was CD4+ T cells from PBMCs, cultured in vitro. The TCR originated in a human donor in good health. DNA of the CDR3: TGTGCCAGCTCCGGCACCTCCGGGACAGAAGAGACCCAGTACTTC. Translation gives CASSGTSGTEETQYF.